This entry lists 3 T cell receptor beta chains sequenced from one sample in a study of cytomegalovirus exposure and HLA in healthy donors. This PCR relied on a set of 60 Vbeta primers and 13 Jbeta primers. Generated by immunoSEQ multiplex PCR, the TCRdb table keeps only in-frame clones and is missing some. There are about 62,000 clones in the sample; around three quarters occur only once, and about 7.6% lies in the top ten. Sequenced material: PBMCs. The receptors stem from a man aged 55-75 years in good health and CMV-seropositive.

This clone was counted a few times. The CDR3 spells CASSPGGITGELFF. CDR3 DNA sequence: TGTGCCAGCAGTCCTGGAGGGATCACCGGGGAGCTGTTTTTT. The chain carries TRBV6-1 and TRBJ2-2; TRBD2 is a possible D gene (6 bases). Trimming left V 5 bases short and J 4 bases short, with 11 bases between. The length of the CDR3 is 14 residues. CDR1 is MNHNS, CDR2 SASEGT, per germline.

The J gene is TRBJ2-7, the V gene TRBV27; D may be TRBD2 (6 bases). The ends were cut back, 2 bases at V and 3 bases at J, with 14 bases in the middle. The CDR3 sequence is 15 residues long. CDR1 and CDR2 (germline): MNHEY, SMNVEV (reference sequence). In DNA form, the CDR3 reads TGTGCCAGCAGTTTAGGAGGGGCGCCGGGCTACGAGCAGTACTTC. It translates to CASSLGGAPGYEQYF.

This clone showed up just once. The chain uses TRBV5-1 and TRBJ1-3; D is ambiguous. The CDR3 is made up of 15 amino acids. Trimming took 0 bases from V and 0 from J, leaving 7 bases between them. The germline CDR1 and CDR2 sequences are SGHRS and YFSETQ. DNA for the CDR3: TGCGCCAGCAGCTTGGACATCACCTCTGGAAACACCATATATTTT. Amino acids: CASSLDITSGNTIYF.